Listed below are T cell receptor beta chains from one sample, sequenced in a study of PD-1 blockade in classical Hodgkin lymphoma. Generated by immunoSEQ multiplex PCR, the TCRdb table keeps only in-frame clones and is missing some. The sample lists some 50,000 clones; about 75% were seen once. The sequenced sample was peripheral blood mononuclear cells (PBMCs), obtained before the fourth cycle of nivolumab. These receptors were obtained from a human donor with classical Hodgkin lymphoma. The CDR3 runs from the conserved cysteine through the conserved F or W. The D gene is left open where the match is weak. Size tells how often a clone was seen (once, few, many) or the class of an expanded clone, and some rows leave it out.

TRBJ2-3 . . TRBV7-2 TGTGCCAGCAGCTTACCCTCCACAGATACGCAGTATTTT CASSLPSTDTQYF
TRBJ1-4 . . TRBV5-6 TGTGCCAGCAGCTTGGTAACCGAATATAATGAAAAACTGTTTTTT CASSLVTEYNEKLFF
TRBJ2-1 . few TRBV21-1 TGTGCCAGCAGCAACATCACAAGCGGGGTCGCCAACCCGAGGTACAATGAGCAGTTCTTC CASSNITSGVANPRYNEQFF
TRBJ2-5 TRBD1 . TRBV6-1 TGTGCCAGCAGCGGGACAGGACCCCAGTACTTC CASSGTGPQYF
TRBJ2-6 TRBD1 . TRBV19 TGTGCCAGTAGTAACCCGGGGGACAGGGGCTCTGGGGCCAACGTCCTGACTTTC CASSNPGDRGSGANVLTF
TRBJ2-1 TRBD2 . TRBV5-8 TGTGCCAGCAGCTTTGGGTTCGAGCGGGAGGCACCTCTCTCCTACAATGAGCAGTTCTTC CASSFGFEREAPLSYNEQFF
TRBJ1-2 TRBD1 many TRBV30 TGTGCCTGGGGGGACAGGGTGCGAGGCTACACCTTC CAWGDRVRGYTF
TRBJ2-7 . . TRBV29-1 TGCAGCGTTGAAGGACTAGGCTCCTACGAGCAGTACTTC CSVEGLGSYEQYF
TRBJ1-5 . . TRBV2 TGTGCCAGCAGTGATGACGGCAATCAGCCCCAGCATTTT CASSDDGNQPQHF
TRBJ2-3 . . TRBV29-1 TGCAGCGTTGATGTGGGAACAGATACGCAGTATTTT CSVDVGTDTQYF
TRBJ1-2 TRBD1 . TRBV2 TGTGCCAGCAGAGCCGGGACAGGGTATGGCTACACCTTC CASRAGTGYGYTF
TRBJ1-3 . . TRBV6-5 TGTGCCAGCAGTTACTCGGGGGGGCAGCCTGGAAACACCATATATTTT CASSYSGGQPGNTIYF
TRBJ2-1 . . TRBV2 TGTGCCAGCGGGGTACAGGGATATAGTGAGCAGTTCTTC CASGVQGYSEQFF
TRBJ1-2 . . TRBV9 TGTGCCAGCAGCGTAGATATGGGAAGGGGCTATGGCTACACCTTC CASSVDMGRGYGYTF
TRBJ2-7 . . TRBV7-9 TGTGCCAGCAGCCCTTCGGCAGGTGGCTACGAGCAGTACTTC CASSPSAGGYEQYF
TRBJ2-2 . . TRBV5-1 TGCGCCAGCAGCCCCGGGACGCTGAACACCGGGGAGCTGTTTTTT CASSPGTLNTGELFF
TRBJ2-3 TRBD1 . TRBV5-1 TGCGCCAGCAGCTTGGATGCGGGACAGGGTGATACGCAGTATTTT CASSLDAGQGDTQYF
TRBJ1-2 TRBD1 . TRBV18 TGTGCCAGCTCTCAGGACAGGGGTACTGGCTACACCTTC CASSQDRGTGYTF
TRBJ2-1 TRBD1 medium-sized TRBV2 TGTGCCAGCAGTGAGCAGGGACAGGGGGCGGATGAGCAGTTCTTC CASSEQGQGADEQFF
TRBJ1-4 . . TRBV6-5 TGTGCCAGCAGTTACTCGTTAGGCGGGAATGAAAAACTGTTTTTT CASSYSLGGNEKLFF
TRBJ2-7 . . TRBV5-6 TGTGCCAGCAGCTTAGGAGGGGGCTTTTTAGGGGAGCAGTACTTC CASSLGGGFLGEQYF
TRBJ1-1 . . TRBV19 TGTGCCAGTAGTACCCGGTTGGCAGGGCTATCGAGAAACACTGAAGCTTTCTTT CASSTRLAGLSRNTEAFF
TRBJ2-3 . . TRBV15 TGTGCCACCAGCAAACGACTAGAAAGCGGTGATACGCAGTATTTT CATSKRLESGDTQYF
TRBJ1-2 . . TRBV7-2 TGTGCCAGCAGCCCGGGTTTCTATGGCTACACCTTC CASSPGFYGYTF
TRBJ2-1 . . TRBV7-2 TGTGCCAGCAGCAGGGGAACGTCCCGGGCCGGTGAGCAGTTCTTC CASSRGTSRAGEQFF
TRBJ2-1 . . TRBV5-8 TGTGCCAGCAGCTCCTATCAGGGTGGGCAGGAACTTAATGAGCAGTTCTTC CASSSYQGGQELNEQFF
TRBJ1-4 . . TRBV7-2 TGTGCCAGCAGCTTAGTGTGGGGGCCGGGAGAAAAACTGTTTTTT CASSLVWGPGEKLFF
TRBJ1-2 TRBD1 once TRBV6-6 TGTGCCAGCACCAGACAGGGGGACTCCTATGGCTACACCTTC CASTRQGDSYGYTF
TRBJ2-7 . . TRBV9 TGTGCCAGCAGCGTCGCCGACAGGGACCTCGGGGGGCAGTACTTC CASSVADRDLGGQYF
TRBJ2-3 . . TRBV9 TGTGCCAGCAGCGTAGCGGGGTGGGGCACAGATACGCAGTATTTT CASSVAGWGTDTQYF
TRBJ2-5 . . TRBV5-6 TGTGCCAGCAGCTTGGGACAGATCCACCAAGAGACCCAGTACTTC CASSLGQIHQETQYF
TRBJ2-5 . . TRBV6-5 TGTGCCAGCACGCGGGGACAGACTATCCAAGAGACCCAGTACTTC CASTRGQTIQETQYF
TRBJ2-7 TRBD2 . TRBV6-5 TGTGCCAGCTCGAAAGCGGGAGAGGGGTACGAGCAGTACTTC CASSKAGEGYEQYF
TRBJ2-7 TRBD2 . TRBV6-5 TGTGCCAGCAGGAATGCGGGAGGAGGCTACGAGCAGTACTTC CASRNAGGGYEQYF
TRBJ2-3 TRBD2 . TRBV4-2 TGTGCCAGCAGCCAAGATACCCAGCGGGAGGGCCGGGATACGCAGTATTTT CASSQDTQREGRDTQYF
TRBJ2-7 TRBD1 . TRBV5-1 TGCGCCAGCAGCTCCCAACTCGTTAACAGGGGATACACCTACGAGCAGTACTTC CASSSQLVNRGYTYEQYF
TRBJ1-2 . . TRBV28 TGTGCCAGCATTCTGTCAGGGGAGGGCTACACCTTC CASILSGEGYTF
TRBJ2-5 TRBD1 . TRBV7-8 TGTGCCAGCAGCACGGGGACAGAAGAGACCCAGTACTTC CASSTGTEETQYF
TRBJ2-1 . . TRBV20-1 TGCAGTGCTAGCCTAGGACGTGAGCAGTTCTTC CSASLGREQFF
TRBJ2-4 TRBD1 . TRBV27 TGTGCCAGCAGTTTATATGGACAGGGTACCAAAAACATTCAGTACTTC CASSLYGQGTKNIQYF
TRBJ2-3 TRBD2 . TRBV6-1 TGTGCCAGCAAAGCGGGAGGGACAGATACGCAGTATTTT CASKAGGTDTQYF
TRBJ1-5 TRBD1 . TRBV10-2 TGCGCCAGCAGTGACCAGGGGGAGGATCAGCCCCAGCATTTT CASSDQGEDQPQHF